A selection of T cell receptor beta chains follows, all from one sample in a study of technical replicates of blood from several donors. Method: immunoSEQ multiplex PCR; TCRdb's copy keeps in-frame clones and lacks some. This repertoire shows 75,000 to 90,000 clones, 93% found once; its top ten account for 0.2% to 0.25%. What was sequenced was T cells isolated from PBMCs. The receptors here all came from a human donor in good health. Each CDR3 is given with its conserved first and last residue. The order of the fields is J gene, CDR3 length, V gene, clone size, D gene, CDR3 protein, CDR3 DNA. D genes are given only for firm matches. Not every row has a clone size; where given, it reads once, few, many or a size class.

TRBJ1-1	11	TRBV7-9	few	-	CASSLGVEAFF	TGTGCCAGCAGCCTGGGAGTTGAAGCTTTCTTT
TRBJ1-1	13	TRBV29-1	-	TRBD1	CSVLRGMNTEAFF	TGCAGCGTCCTCAGGGGGATGAACACTGAAGCTTTCTTT
TRBJ1-4	15	TRBV7-9	-	-	CASSLAGEVREKLFF	TGTGCCAGCAGCTTAGCGGGGGAGGTTCGGGAAAAACTGTTTTTT
TRBJ2-1	14	TRBV4-1	-	-	CASSPGVADNEQFF	TGCGCCAGCAGCCCCGGGGTAGCGGACAATGAGCAGTTCTTC
TRBJ1-5	14	TRBV6-5	-	-	CASSYVGVNQPQHF	TGTGCCAGCAGTTACGTCGGGGTTAATCAGCCCCAGCATTTT
TRBJ1-4	14	TRBV27	-	-	CASTLRGGYEKLFF	TGTGCCAGCACTCTAAGGGGCGGTTATGAAAAACTGTTTTTT
TRBJ2-1	14	TRBV7-9	-	TRBD2	CASSLHGGVNEQFF	TGTGCCAGCAGCTTGCACGGGGGGGTCAATGAGCAGTTCTTC
TRBJ2-1	16	TRBV7-8	-	-	CASSLGGRFMHNEQFF	TGTGCCAGCAGCTTAGGTGGCCGCTTTATGCACAATGAGCAGTTCTTC
TRBJ2-3	13	TRBV28	-	TRBD1	CASLTGVGDTQYF	TGTGCCAGCTTGACAGGGGTGGGAGATACGCAGTATTTT
TRBJ2-1	16	TRBV4-2	-	-	CASSQEENGGGWEQFF	TGTGCCAGCAGCCAAGAGGAAAATGGGGGGGGCTGGGAGCAGTTCTTC
TRBJ1-1	15	TRBV11-3	-	-	CASSLDANMNTEAFF	TGTGCCAGCAGCTTAGACGCCAACATGAACACTGAAGCTTTCTTT
TRBJ2-5	15	TRBV11-2	-	-	CASSSGGWVMETQYF	TGTGCCAGCAGCTCCGGAGGTTGGGTGATGGAGACCCAGTACTTC
TRBJ2-6	17	TRBV30	-	TRBD1	CAWGTGRALYGANVLTF	TGTGCCTGGGGGACAGGGCGGGCCCTCTATGGGGCCAACGTCCTGACTTTC
TRBJ2-2	17	TRBV18	-	TRBD1	CASSPHGQGANTGELFF	TGTGCCAGCTCACCACACGGACAGGGGGCGAACACCGGGGAGCTGTTTTTT
TRBJ1-1	13	TRBV4-1	-	-	CASGGAADTEAFF	TGCGCCAGCGGGGGGGCGGCGGACACTGAAGCTTTCTTT
TRBJ1-2	14	TRBV2	-	-	CASSNSDSFYGYTF	TGTGCCAGCAGTAATTCGGACAGTTTCTATGGCTACACCTTC
TRBJ2-5	16	TRBV18	-	-	CASSLTGPTVQETQYF	TGTGCCAGCTCACTTACAGGGCCCACCGTCCAAGAGACCCAGTACTTC
TRBJ2-1	14	TRBV7-2	once	TRBD2	CAFSRGPGGYEQFF	TGTGCCTTTAGTAGGGGACCGGGGGGTTATGAGCAGTTCTTC
TRBJ2-2	15	TRBV5-4	few	TRBD1	CASSAGQAYTGELFF	TGTGCCAGCAGCGCCGGACAGGCGTACACCGGGGAGCTGTTTTTT
TRBJ2-7	13	TRBV28	-	TRBD1	CASSGWTGGEQYF	TGTGCCAGCAGCGGATGGACAGGGGGCGAGCAGTACTTC
TRBJ1-6	14	TRBV14	-	TRBD1	CASSLGQGDSPLHF	TGTGCCAGCAGCCTGGGACAGGGAGATTCACCCCTCCACTTT
TRBJ1-2	14	TRBV7-2	-	TRBD1	CASSSGQGVYGYTF	TGTGCCAGCAGCTCAGGACAGGGGGTTTATGGCTACACCTTC
TRBJ2-3	18	TRBV29-1	-	-	CSVNIKSPSITFTDTQYF	TGCAGCGTTAATATTAAGTCCCCTAGCATAACGTTCACAGATACGCAGTATTTT
TRBJ1-5	13	TRBV5-1	-	-	CASSPNPGQPQHF	TGCGCCAGCAGCCCGAACCCCGGGCAGCCCCAGCATTTT
TRBJ1-5	18	TRBV7-8	-	-	CASSLGSWNPYSNQPQHF	TGTGCCAGCAGCCTCGGGAGTTGGAACCCATATAGCAATCAGCCCCAGCATTTT
TRBJ1-5	19	TRBV19	-	-	CASTPGGGRILYSNQPQHF	TGTGCCAGTACCCCGGGGGGAGGGCGGATCCTCTATAGCAATCAGCCCCAGCATTTT
TRBJ1-2	12	TRBV2	-	-	CASRQTNYGYTF	TGTGCCAGCAGACAGACTAACTATGGCTACACCTTC
TRBJ1-3	14	TRBV30	-	-	CAWSVWFGSEAIYF	TGTGCCTGGAGTGTTTGGTTCGGGTCGGAGGCCATATATTTT
TRBJ2-3	15	TRBV9	-	TRBD2	CASSAGTSGTDTQYF	TGTGCCAGCAGCGCCGGGACTAGCGGCACAGATACGCAGTATTTT
TRBJ2-1	15	TRBV5-1	-	TRBD2	CASSLTSGGSNEQFF	TGCGCCAGCAGCCTGACTAGCGGGGGGTCCAATGAGCAGTTCTTC
TRBJ2-5	18	TRBV2	few	TRBD2	CASSEGGLAGFYVETQYF	TGTGCCAGCAGTGAAGGGGGGCTAGCGGGGTTTTATGTTGAGACCCAGTACTTC
TRBJ1-2	14	TRBV9	-	TRBD1	CASSSRDRIYGYTF	TGTGCCAGCAGCTCCCGGGACAGGATCTATGGCTACACCTTC
TRBJ2-7	14	TRBV14	-	-	CASSQASLYYEQYF	TGTGCCAGCAGCCAAGCGAGCCTTTACTACGAGCAGTACTTC
TRBJ1-1	11	TRBV20-1	-	-	CSAEASSEAFF	TGCAGTGCCGAGGCGAGTTCTGAAGCTTTCTTT
TRBJ2-3	16	TRBV28	-	TRBD1	CASSYRGRVPTDTQYF	TGTGCCAGCAGTTACAGGGGGCGCGTCCCCACAGATACGCAGTATTTT
TRBJ1-1	15	TRBV7-9	-	-	CASSSIRDTNTEAFF	TGTGCCAGCAGCTCGATCCGGGACACAAACACTGAAGCTTTCTTT
TRBJ1-4	14	TRBV29-1	-	TRBD1	CSVEDGQGGARLFF	TGCAGCGTTGAAGACGGACAGGGAGGAGCGAGGCTGTTTTTT
TRBJ1-2	11	TRBV2	-	-	CASIWSYGYTF	TGTGCCAGCATATGGAGCTATGGCTACACCTTC
TRBJ1-4	17	TRBV30	-	-	CAWKSSRGADYNEKLFF	TGTGCCTGGAAGTCCAGTCGGGGAGCTGATTATAATGAAAAACTGTTTTTT
TRBJ2-2	15	TRBV7-9	-	TRBD2	CASSLRAGEAGELFF	TGTGCCAGCAGCTTACGAGCGGGAGAGGCCGGGGAGCTGTTTTTT
TRBJ2-3	11	TRBV5-1	-	-	CASSTGDTQYF	TGCGCCAGCAGCACCGGTGATACGCAGTATTTT
TRBJ1-2	15	TRBV27	-	TRBD1	CASSTDRGANYGYTF	TGTGCCAGCAGTACCGACAGGGGTGCTAACTATGGCTACACCTTC
TRBJ2-7	15	TRBV2	-	-	CASSDRLRSSYEQYF	TGTGCCAGCAGTGACCGGCTAAGGAGCTCCTACGAGCAGTACTTC
TRBJ1-2	17	TRBV7-9	-	TRBD1	CASSLGGTGQGRNGYTF	TGTGCCAGCAGCTTAGGAGGGACCGGACAGGGTCGGAATGGCTACACCTTC
TRBJ2-1	17	TRBV5-1	-	TRBD1	CASSLQGGDPSYNEQFF	TGCGCCAGCAGCTTGCAAGGGGGCGACCCCTCCTACAATGAGCAGTTCTTC